What follows are 30 T cell receptor beta chains derived from one specimen sequenced in a study of blood T cells in healthy people across ages. A sample-barcoded 5' primer and a J-beta primer mix were used in a second PCR of roughly 6 to 11 cycles. TCRdb processed the 5' RACE reads anew with MiXCR; each CDR3 protein has one entry. The repertoire has over 700,000 distinct CDR3 sequences, roughly 25% of them found once; the top ten carry 8% to 10%. These same data were also listed under a study on T cells of mothers and their children.

The sample was blood. Receptors originate from a boy between 10 and 17 years old in good health.

The chain uses TRBV6-5 and TRBJ2-7, with no clear D. The V end lost 3 bases, the J end lost 9 bases, and 18 bases lay between the germline ends. CDR1 and CDR2 from the germline V gene are MNHEY and SVGAGI. This CDR3 region has 14 residues. The DNA of the CDR3 is TGTGCCAGCAGTTATAGAGCTTCCCTTAATCCGCAGTACTTC. It yields the protein CASSYRASLNPQYF.

The V gene is TRBV6-6, the J gene TRBJ2-1; 12 bases agree with TRBD2. The CDR3 spans 16 residues. The germline gives CDR1 MNHNY, CDR2 SVGAGI (reference sequence). After removal of 2 bases from V and 9 bases from J, the junction contained 8 bases not matched to a gene. The chain's CDR3 is CASSYPTSGSPSEQFF. In DNA, the CDR3 is TGTGCCAGCAGTTACCCGACTAGCGGGAGCCCCAGTGAGCAGTTCTTC.

The genes are TRBV7-3 and TRBJ2-5, with a tentative D call TRBD2 (5 bases). This CDR3 is 14 amino acids long. CDR1 is SGHTA, CDR2 FQGTGA, per germline. V was cut by 5 bases and J by 10 bases, with 20 bases left in between. CDR3 residues: CASSIGLVGVYQYF. The CDR3 DNA is TGTGCCAGCAGCATCGGACTTGTGGGAGTTTACCAGTACTTC.

The chain combines TRBV7-2 with TRBJ2-1; possible D gene TRBD2, 5 bases. The J call is in doubt because the DNA end fits TRBJ2-5 better. Germline CDR1 and CDR2: SGHTA and FQGNSA. CDR3 length equals 15 residues. The CDR3 reads CASSLYWTSQETQYF. Here the CDR3 DNA reads TGTGCCAGCAGCTTATACTGGACTTCCCAAGAGACCCAGTACTTC.

The chain uses TRBV7-2 and TRBJ2-7; 9 positions match TRBD2. This CDR3 region has 19 residues. The germline gives CDR1 SGHTA, CDR2 FQGNSA. V dropped 4 bases and J dropped 0; count of bases not matched to a gene: 16. The CDR3 DNA follows: TGTGCCAGCAGCTCCCCTTATGTGTTAGCGGGGGCGATCTCCTACGAGCAGTACTTC. It encodes CASSSPYVLAGAISYEQYF.

The chain joins TRBV12-5 to TRBJ2-5; D ambiguous. With 1 base removed from V and 2 bases from J, the gap between germline ends came to 5 bases. Germline CDR1 and CDR2: LGHNT and FRNRAP. CDR3 length: 13 amino acids. For the CDR3, the DNA is TGTGCTAGTGGTTTGGAGGAGCAAGAGACCCAGTACTTC. The encoded protein is CASGLEEQETQYF.

The rearrangement uses TRBV28 and TRBJ2-1; 7 bases are shared with TRBD1. Germline V gene lookup returns CDR1 MDHEN and CDR2 SYDVKM. The CDR3 sequence is 14 residues long. Germline trimming cut 4 bases from V and 7 bases from J; bases unmatched to any gene: 7. The CDR3 DNA sequence: TGTGCCAGCAGTTACTACAGGGGAATGAATGAGCAGTTCTTC. Encoded protein: CASSYYRGMNEQFF.

This rearrangement joins TRBV2 to TRBJ2-7, with D maybe TRBD1 (6 bases). The V end lost 6 bases, the J end lost 6 bases, and 12 bases lay between the germline ends. CDR3 size: 12 residues. CDR1 SNHLY and CDR2 FYNNEI come from the germline V gene. This chain's CDR3 is CASSTRGPEQYF. The CDR3 DNA is TGTGCCAGCAGCACCAGGGGTCCCGAGCAGTACTTC.

Written as DNA, the CDR3 is TGTGCCAGCAGTTTATTGGACAGGGGGAGGGACGAGCAGTACTTC. This encodes CASSLLDRGRDEQYF. The V and J genes are TRBV28 and TRBJ2-5, with 10 bases that match TRBD1. The J call is uncertain, as TRBJ2-7 better fits the DNA end. Germline CDR1 reads MDHEN; CDR2 reads SYDVKM. The CDR3 spans 15 residues.

Concerning this clonotype itself: One end of the junction does not line up with germline, which may come from a read error. CDR3 protein: CASSQGNTGGNGYTF. The CDR3 DNA reads as TGCGCCAGCAGCCAAGGAAATACAGGGGGAAATGGCTACACCTTC. V usage is TRBV3-1 and J usage is TRBJ1-2, with 8 bases lining up with TRBD1. This CDR3 has 15 amino acids. Germline CDR1 reads LGHDT; CDR2 reads YNNKEL (reference sequence).

CDR3 coding DNA: TGTGCCAGTGCGACAGGGCCAAACACTGAAGCTTTCTTT. Translation gives CASATGPNTEAFF. This sequence joins TRBV5-5 and TRBJ1-1; TRBD1 matches 7 bases. Per germline, CDR1 SGHKS and CDR2 YYEKEE (reference sequence). The CDR3 contains 13 residues. The junction had 6 bases not matched to a gene; V was cut back by 8 bases and J by 2 bases.

The chain's CDR3 is CATSRDGTGDYEQYF. For the CDR3, the DNA is TGTGCCACCAGCAGAGATGGGACAGGGGATTACGAGCAGTACTTC. The V call is TRBV15, the J call TRBJ2-7; 10 bases fit TRBD1. Germline V gives CDR1 LNHNV, CDR2 YYDKDF (reference sequence). Trimming cost V 0 bases and J 4 bases; bases outside gene matches: 3. The CDR3 runs 15 residues. The full variable domain, its missing parts supplied by reference TRBV15 and TRBJ2-7, is DAMVIQNPRYQVTQFGKPVTLSCSQTLNHNVMYWYQQKSSQAPKLLFHYYDKDFNNEADTPDNFQSRRPNTSFCFLDIRSPGLGDTAMYLCATSRDGTGDYEQYFGPGTRLTVT.

In its sample, this clonotype was seen a few times. The chain combines TRBV29-1 with TRBJ2-3, with TRBD1 matching over 7 bases. In germline, CDR1 is SQVTM, CDR2 ANQGSEA. The CDR3 contains 15 residues. V was clipped by 3 bases and J by 4 bases; unmatched bases: 10. In DNA form, the CDR3 reads TGCAGCGTTGAGGGCGGACCAACAGGGGCAGATACGCAGTATTTT. Residues: CSVEGGPTGADTQYF.

The chain joins TRBV7-9 to TRBJ2-7; TRBD1 might be the D (6 bases). V lost 4 bases and J 1 base, leaving 14 bases between the germline ends. The CDR3 consists of 15 residues. Looked up from germline, CDR1 is SEHNR and CDR2 is FQNEAQ (reference sequence). CDR3 nucleotide sequence: TGTGCCAGCAGCTCCCAAGGGGACACTTCCTACGAGCAGTACTTC. Translation gives CASSSQGDTSYEQYF.

This clonotype showed up just a few times. This chain uses TRBV6-5 with TRBJ2-3; no clear D. V lost 0 bases to trimming and J lost 2 bases, with 6 bases between them. This CDR3 is built from 14 residues. Germline values: CDR1 MNHEY, CDR2 SVGAGI. CDR3 loop: CASSYSPITDTQYF. The CDR3 nucleotides read TGTGCCAGCAGTTACTCGCCTATCACAGATACGCAGTATTTT.

The chain carries TRBV12-5 and TRBJ2-5; D uncertain. V shed 4 bases and J shed 5 bases, with 5 bases lying between them. CDR3 length: 11 residues. Germline V gene sequence: CDR1 LGHNT, CDR2 FRNRAP. The CDR3 loop is CASGWVETQYF. DNA for the CDR3: TGTGCTAGTGGTTGGGTGGAGACCCAGTACTTC. The full variable domain, completed using reference TRBV12-5 and TRBJ2-5, is DARVTQTPRHKVTEMGQEVTMRCQPILGHNTVFWYRQTMMQGLELLAYFRNRAPLDDSGMPKDRFSAEMPDATLATLKIQPSEPRDSAVYFCASGWVETQYFGPGTRLLVL.

The CDR3 region has the DNA TGTGCCAGCAGCTTATTGTTGGGGGACAATGAGCAGTTCTTC. Translating gives CASSLLLGDNEQFF. This chain links TRBV7-2 with TRBJ2-1; possibly TRBD1 or TRBD2 for D (5 bases each). CDR3 length: 14 amino acids. Germline lookup yields CDR1 SGHTA and CDR2 FQGNSA. Between the trimmed V and J ends, which lost 2 bases and 5 bases, there was a span of 10 bases.

This clonotype was counted only a few times. A junction end diverges from the germline sequence, so it may reflect a read error. The chain uses TRBV11-2 and TRBJ2-2, with 8 bases lining up with TRBD1. Germline V gene data show CDR1 as SGHAT and CDR2 as FQNNGV. The CDR3 extends over 15 amino acids. CDR3 DNA: TGTGCCAGCAGCTTGACAGGGGCGGGCACCGGGGAGCTGTTCTTT. It is translated as CASSLTGAGTGELFF. Full variable domain (remainder filled in from reference TRBV11-2 and TRBJ2-2): EAGVAQSPRYKIIEKRQSVAFWCNPISGHATLYWYQQILGQGPKLLIQFQNNGVVDDSQLPKDRFSAERLKGVDSTLKIQPAKLEDSAVYLCASSLTGAGTGELFFGEGSRLTVL.

The rearrangement joins TRBV12-5 to TRBJ1-5; 8 bases agree with TRBD1. Unmatched junction bases numbered 10, after V lost 6 bases and J lost 6 bases. This CDR3 is 15 amino acids long. Germline CDR1 LGHNT, CDR2 FRNRAP. The CDR3 bases are TGTGCTAGTGGGGGAGCAGGGGGCTCTTTTCAGCCCCAGCATTTT. Its protein product is CASGGAGGSFQPQHF.

This clonotype was recorded once. CDR3 nucleotides: TGTGCCAGCAGCCCCAGGGGGGGTGGCTACGAGCAGTACTTC. Its translation: CASSPRGGGYEQYF. V is TRBV28 and J is TRBJ2-7; D tentatively reads TRBD1 or TRBD2 (7 bases each). The germline V gene has CDR1 MDHEN and CDR2 SYDVKM. V lost 6 bases and J 3 bases, leaving 15 bases between the germline ends. CDR3 size: 14 residues. The full variable domain, completed using reference TRBV28 and TRBJ2-7, is DVKVTQSSRYLVKRTGEKVFLECVQDMDHENMFWYRQDPGLGLRLIYFSYDVKMKEKGDIPEGYSVSREKKERFSLILESASTNQTSMYLCASSPRGGGYEQYFGPGTRLTVT.

The rearrangement links TRBV7-2 to TRBJ2-3; 11 bases are a match to TRBD2. Looked up from germline, CDR1 is SGHTA and CDR2 is FQGNSA. This CDR3 region has 15 residues. With V trimmed by 3 bases and J by 7 bases, 6 bases remained unmatched. CDR3 sequence: CASSFSGTSGYTQYF. The CDR3 bases are TGTGCCAGCAGCTTCTCCGGGACTAGCGGATATACGCAGTATTTT.

The sample holds one count of this clonotype. The chain is built from TRBV4-1 and TRBJ1-1; 7 nucleotides line up with TRBD1. CDR3 length: 16 amino acids. The germline gives CDR1 MGHRA, CDR2 YSYEKL. Trimming cost V 1 base and J 4 bases; bases outside gene matches: 9. CDR3 coding DNA: TGCGCCAGCAGCCAAGGCCGACAGGGAGCGGGCACTGAAGCTTTCTTT. This encodes CASSQGRQGAGTEAFF.

This clonotype was observed a few times. The chain couples TRBV6-5 to TRBJ1-1, with TRBD1 matching 10 bases. The CDR3 loop spans 18 amino acids. With V trimmed by 0 bases and J by 6 bases, 13 bases remained unmatched. Germline assignment: CDR1 MNHEY and CDR2 SVGAGI. The CDR3 nucleotides read TGTGCCAGCAGTTACTCGCAACCCGGGACAGGGGTTACGGCTGAAGCTTTCTTT. This codes for CASSYSQPGTGVTAEAFF.

This clonotype was seen a handful of times. This sequence joins TRBV6-5 and TRBJ1-2; tentative D call: TRBD1 (5 bases). Germline V lookup: CDR1 MNHEY, CDR2 SVGAGI. With 6 bases removed from V and 14 bases from J, the gap between germline ends came to 25 bases. The CDR3 is made up of 14 amino acids. In DNA form, the CDR3 reads TGTGCCAGCAGAAACACGGGGGTGCAGGTGGGGTGGACCTTC. This encodes CASRNTGVQVGWTF.

V usage is TRBV10-3 and J usage is TRBJ2-2, with TRBD2 identical over 10 bases. CDR3 length: 16 amino acids. V lost 6 bases and J lost 1; bases outside the gene matches: 5. The germline CDR1 and CDR2 sequences are ENHRY and SYGVKD. CDR3 nucleotides: TGTGCCATCAGCAACCTAGCGGGAGAGAACACCGGGGAGCTGTTTTTT. Its translation: CAISNLAGENTGELFF.

Note on this clonotype: Germline and junction disagree at one end, which may indicate a read error. This chain joins TRBV7-3 and TRBJ2-3, with D perhaps matching TRBD2 (6 bases). Germline V gives CDR1 SGHTA, CDR2 FQGTGA. This CDR3 has 16 residues. CDR3 residues: CVSSLSWAGTTDTQYF. The CDR3 DNA is TGTGTCAGCAGCTTAAGTTGGGCGGGGACCACAGATACGCAGTATTTT.

J is TRBJ2-5 and V is TRBV12-3 or TRBV12-4; 8 bases map to TRBD1. J was trimmed by 5 bases and V by 5 bases; bases with no gene match: 10. The CDR3 extends over 15 amino acids. CDR3 in amino acids: CASSGPAGGSETQYF. In DNA, the CDR3 is TGTGCCAGCAGTGGCCCGGCAGGGGGCTCGGAGACCCAGTACTTC.

The chain carries TRBV7-9 and TRBJ2-5; D is uncertain. CDR1 SEHNR and CDR2 FQNEAQ come from the germline V gene (reference sequence). The CDR3 contains 14 residues. V lost 4 bases and J 5 bases, leaving 14 bases between the germline ends. CDR3 region: CASSSPPSRETQYF. The CDR3 DNA reads TGTGCCAGCAGCTCCCCCCCGTCTCGGGAGACCCAGTACTTC.

J is TRBJ1-6 and V is TRBV10-2; D ambiguous. The V end was cut by 10 bases, the J end by 0 bases, with 13 bases between. The CDR3 runs to 15 residues. Germline V lookup: CDR1 WSHSY, CDR2 SAAADI. The CDR3 DNA follows: TGCGCCATATCGAGAGGGAGCTCCTATAATTCACCCCTCCACTTT. The encoded protein is CAISRGSSYNSPLHF.

This chain joins TRBV3-1 and TRBJ2-5; 9 nucleotides match TRBD1. The CDR3 runs to 16 residues. The V gene end was trimmed by 4 bases and the J gene end by 5 bases; junction bases not matched to a gene: 11. Germline assignment: CDR1 LGHDT and CDR2 YNNKEL (reference sequence). The CDR3: CASSRRTGGAGETQYF. CDR3 bases: TGTGCCAGCAGCCGCCGAACAGGGGGCGCCGGGGAGACCCAGTACTTC.